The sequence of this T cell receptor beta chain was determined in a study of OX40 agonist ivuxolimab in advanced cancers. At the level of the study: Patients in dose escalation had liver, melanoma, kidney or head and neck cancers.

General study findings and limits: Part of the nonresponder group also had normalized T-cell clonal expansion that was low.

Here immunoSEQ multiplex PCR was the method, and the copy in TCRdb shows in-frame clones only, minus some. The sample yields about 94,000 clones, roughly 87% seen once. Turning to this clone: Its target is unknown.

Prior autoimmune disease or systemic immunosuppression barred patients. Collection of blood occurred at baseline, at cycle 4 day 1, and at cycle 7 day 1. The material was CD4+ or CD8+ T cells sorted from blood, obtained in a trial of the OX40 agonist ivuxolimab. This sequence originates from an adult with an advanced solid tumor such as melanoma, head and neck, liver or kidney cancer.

The CDR3 here is CASSDHRGPNYGYTF. DNA of the CDR3: TGTGCCAGCAGTGATCACAGGGGCCCTAACTATGGCTACACCTTC. The chain links TRBV2 to TRBJ1-2, with TRBD1 matching over 7 bases. The V segment lost 3 bases and the J segment 0 bases; nucleotides outside the gene matches: 4. Germline V gives CDR1 SNHLY, CDR2 FYNNEI. The CDR3 is made up of 15 amino acids.